A selection of T cell receptor beta chains follows, all from one sample in a study of molecular identifiers for immune sequencing clone quantification. TCRdb re-analysed the PCR reads in MiXCR, keeping a single row per CDR3 protein. This table has approximately 40,000 distinct CDR3 sequences, under 20% appearing once. Sample: naive CD8+ T cells from blood, with Jurkat cell RNA spiked in. These receptors originate from a human donor in good health. Some libraries in this study had Jurkat cell RNA spiked in. The CDR3 runs from the conserved cysteine through the conserved F or W. A D gene is named only where the DNA matches it firmly. The size field is filled for only some rows; it gives once, few, many or a size class.

j_call	v_call	d_call	clone_size	cdr3_aa	cdr3_nt
TRBJ2-3	TRBV6-5	NA	few	CASSYGTASTDTQYF	TGTGCCAGCAGTTACGGGACGGCTAGCACAGATACGCAGTATTTT
TRBJ2-5	TRBV7-8	TRBD2	few	CASRRTRLAGDQETQYF	TGTGCCAGCCGCCGGACCCGACTAGCGGGGGACCAAGAGACCCAGTACTTC
TRBJ1-2	TRBV16	NA	many	CASGKGLGYTF	TGTGCCAGCGGAAAGGGGCTTGGCTACACCTTC
TRBJ2-5	TRBV6-6	NA	many	CASSYGSDSQETQYF	TGTGCCAGCAGTTACGGGAGTGACTCCCAAGAGACCCAGTACTTC
TRBJ2-7	TRBV29-1	TRBD2	many	CSVLPGGSLYEQYF	TGCAGCGTTCTCCCGGGCGGGAGCTTGTACGAGCAGTACTTC
TRBJ1-4	TRBV27	NA	many	CASSDNEKLFF	TGTGCCAGCAGCGATAATGAAAAACTGTTTTTT
TRBJ2-1	TRBV3-1	NA	few	CASSQDPKGTYNEQFF	TGTGCCAGCAGCCAAGATCCGAAGGGGACCTACAATGAGCAGTTCTTC
TRBJ2-3	TRBV20-1	NA	many	CSARSITGTYTDTQYF	TGCAGTGCTAGATCAATTACCGGGACCTACACAGATACGCAGTATTTT
TRBJ2-3	TRBV2	TRBD2	NA	CASRGGRSVTDTQYF	TGTGCCAGCAGGGGGGGGAGGAGCGTCACAGATACGCAGTATTTT
TRBJ2-1	TRBV2	TRBD2	NA	CASSWTSEYNEQFF	TGTGCCAGCAGCTGGACTAGCGAATACAATGAGCAGTTCTTC
TRBJ2-1	TRBV6-2/TRBV6-3	NA	NA	CASRVHQGTEQFF	TGTGCCAGCAGGGTACACCAGGGCACTGAGCAGTTCTTC
TRBJ2-6	TRBV12-3/TRBV12-4	NA	many	CASSFWTASGANVLTF	TGTGCCAGCAGTTTTTGGACAGCTTCTGGGGCCAACGTCCTGACTTTC
TRBJ2-5	TRBV27	NA	many	CASSLYRGGNPQYF	TGTGCCAGCAGTTTATATAGGGGCGGGAACCCCCAGTACTTC
TRBJ2-1	TRBV9	NA	many	CASSVAGADEQFF	TGTGCCAGCAGCGTGGCAGGGGCCGATGAGCAGTTCTTC
TRBJ2-7	TRBV21-1	NA	many	CARSNLSYEQYF	TGTGCCAGAAGTAACTTATCCTACGAGCAGTACTTC
TRBJ2-4	TRBV7-9	TRBD1	NA	CASSWTGRAKNIQYF	TGTGCCAGCAGCTGGACAGGGAGGGCCAAAAACATTCAGTACTTC
TRBJ2-1	TRBV12-5	NA	NA	CASGFNPWGQNEQFF	TGTGCTAGTGGTTTTAATCCCTGGGGCCAGAATGAGCAGTTCTTC
TRBJ2-3	TRBV7-9	NA	many	CASSLAINTDTQYF	TGTGCCAGCAGTCTAGCAATAAACACAGATACGCAGTATTTT
TRBJ2-3	TRBV11-2	NA	many	CASSFDTQYF	TGTGCCAGCAGCTTTGATACGCAGTATTTT
TRBJ2-1	TRBV5-1	NA	few	CASPGREQFF	TGCGCCAGCCCGGGCCGGGAGCAGTTCTTC
TRBJ2-2	TRBV4-3	NA	NA	CASGQVIRTMKNTGELFF	TGCGCCAGCGGCCAAGTGATTAGGACTATGAAGAACACCGGGGAGCTGTTTTTT
TRBJ1-2	TRBV6-2/TRBV6-3	NA	many	CASRGTSYGYTF	TGTGCCAGCAGGGGGACGTCCTATGGCTACACCTTC
TRBJ2-5	TRBV7-9	TRBD1	many	CASSQAQGAQETQYF	TGTGCCAGCAGCCAAGCACAGGGGGCCCAAGAGACCCAGTACTTC
TRBJ2-5	TRBV15	TRBD1	many	CATSRDRGLSGETQYF	TGTGCCACCAGCAGGGACAGGGGGCTAAGTGGGGAGACCCAGTACTTC
TRBJ2-1	TRBV29-1	NA	many	CSVEAGTLYNEQFF	TGCAGCGTGGAAGCCGGGACACTATACAATGAGCAGTTCTTC
TRBJ2-3	TRBV5-5	NA	many	CASSSGFTDTQYF	TGTGCCAGCAGCTCGGGATTCACAGATACGCAGTATTTT
TRBJ2-1	TRBV28	NA	few	CASSPMGDRDNEQFF	TGTGCCAGCAGCCCCATGGGAGACCGAGACAATGAGCAGTTCTTC
TRBJ2-7	TRBV2	TRBD1	many	CASREQGYEQYF	TGTGCCAGCAGAGAACAGGGGTACGAGCAGTACTTC
TRBJ2-4	TRBV7-9	TRBD2	many	CASSLVSGVAKNIQYF	TGTGCCAGCAGCTTAGTTAGCGGGGTGGCCAAAAACATTCAGTACTTC
TRBJ1-2	TRBV7-9	NA	many	CASSLSTGTLYGYTF	TGTGCCAGCAGCTTAAGTACAGGGACTCTCTATGGCTACACCTTC
TRBJ1-3	TRBV11-2	TRBD1	NA	CASSDDRAGNTIYF	TGTGCCAGCAGCGACGACAGGGCTGGAAACACCATATATTTT
TRBJ2-3	TRBV3-1	TRBD2	few	CASSIAGGTPSTDTQYF	TGTGCCAGCAGCATAGCGGGAGGCACCCCTAGCACAGATACGCAGTATTTT
TRBJ2-3	TRBV29-1	NA	many	CSVVGDSGFSADTQYF	TGCAGCGTTGTAGGTGACAGCGGATTTAGCGCAGATACGCAGTATTTT
TRBJ2-7	TRBV4-2	NA	NA	CASSQDDTQQYF	TGTGCCAGCAGCCAAGATGACACGCAGCAGTACTTC
TRBJ2-7	TRBV29-1	NA	many	CSARASEYEQYF	TGCAGCGCCCGTGCTAGCGAATACGAGCAGTACTTC
TRBJ2-3	TRBV7-6	TRBD2	many	CASSQVAGYTDTQYF	TGTGCCAGCAGCCAAGTAGCGGGATACACAGATACGCAGTATTTT
TRBJ2-3	TRBV5-5	NA	NA	CASTVAGYGTDTQYF	TGTGCCAGCACGGTCGCGGGCTACGGCACAGATACGCAGTATTTT
TRBJ2-1	TRBV24-1	NA	NA	CATSETAGGNEQFF	TGTGCCACCAGTGAGACTGCTGGGGGTAATGAGCAGTTCTTC
TRBJ2-3	TRBV27	NA	NA	CASRNQGTDTQYF	TGTGCCAGCAGGAATCAGGGTACGGATACGCAGTATTTT
TRBJ1-1	TRBV29-1	NA	few	CSVEDSVEAFF	TGCAGCGTTGAGGACAGCGTTGAAGCTTTCTTT
TRBJ2-3	TRBV13	NA	NA	CASSLRTDTQYF	TGTGCCAGCAGCTTAAGAACAGATACGCAGTATTTT
TRBJ2-3	TRBV12-3/TRBV12-4	TRBD2	many	CASSFPSGITDTQYF	TGTGCCAGCAGTTTTCCTAGCGGGATTACAGATACGCAGTATTTT
TRBJ2-7	TRBV5-4	NA	NA	CASSITESYEQYF	TGTGCCAGCAGCATTACAGAGTCCTACGAGCAGTACTTC
TRBJ2-5	TRBV6-4	TRBD2	many	CATQRPLAAQETQYF	TGTGCCACCCAAAGACCACTAGCGGCCCAAGAGACCCAGTACTTC
TRBJ2-2	TRBV9	TRBD2	NA	CASSVGGLAGPPNTGELFF	TGTGCCAGCAGCGTAGGGGGACTAGCGGGACCCCCGAACACCGGGGAGCTGTTTTTT
TRBJ2-7	TRBV5-1	NA	many	CASSLDRTAYEQYF	TGCGCCAGCAGCCTTGACCGGACAGCTTACGAGCAGTACTTC
TRBJ2-7	TRBV5-1	NA	NA	CASSYPGRDEQYF	TGCGCCAGCAGCTACCCAGGACGAGACGAGCAGTACTTC
TRBJ2-3	TRBV12-3/TRBV12-4	NA	many	CASSAPPDTQYF	TGTGCCAGCAGCGCCCCCCCAGATACGCAGTATTTT
TRBJ2-7	TRBV10-3	TRBD1	many	CAISEGGAPYEQYF	TGTGCCATCAGTGAAGGGGGCGCCCCCTACGAGCAGTACTTC